This TCR beta chain was identified in a study of T cell clones after liver transplantation. Study background: A pre-transplant mixed lymphocyte reaction with TCRbeta sequencing defined graft-donor-reactive clones followed in post-transplant blood.

General study findings and limits: Low donor cell numbers restricted donor-reactive repertoire measurement in a couple of subjects.

Produced via immunoSEQ multiplex PCR; TCRdb's table is partial and in-frame only. This sample yields 40,000 to 65,000 clones, of which approximately 84% are seen a single time; around 7.8% belongs to the top ten. The table lists this clone with a few counts. Its antigen is as yet unknown. Sorting of unstimulated PBMCs yielded separate CD3+CD4+ and CD3+CD8+ fractions. The receptor was isolated from a human donor who received a liver transplant. Sequences were derived from CD4+ T cells from blood, sampled before liver transplant.

The CDR3 region is CASSVSGKPHEQYF. CDR3 coding DNA: TGTGCCAGCAGCGTCAGCGGGAAGCCCCACGAGCAGTACTTC. The genes are TRBV9 and TRBJ2-7; 7 nucleotides agree with TRBD2. Trimming cost V 2 bases and J 5 bases; bases outside gene matches: 7. Germline values: CDR1 SGDLS, CDR2 YYNGEE. The CDR3 length is 14 residues.